This TCR beta chain was recovered during a study of regulatory T cells in long-lasting Graves disease. Construction of TCR beta libraries relied on iRepertoire HTBI primers and on Arm-PCR targeting CDR3 regions. TCRdb re-derived calls from the multiplex PCR reads in MiXCR, one entry per CDR3 protein. The sample consists of about 470,000 distinct CDR3 sequences, less than 25% of them appearing once. Time point denoted: persistent/refractory GD, antithyroid drugs over 5 years with positive TRAb. The TCR library was made from RNA extracted from PBMCs. Tubes containing EDTA received 8 to 9.5 milliliters of drawn peripheral blood. The CDR3 runs to 18 residues. CDR1 and CDR2 from the germline V gene are SGHRS and YFSETQ. J lost 4 bases, V lost 0 bases, and 14 bases had no gene match.

Sample: peripheral blood mononuclear cells (PBMCs), taken when the disease was refractory, from a patient treated with antithyroid drugs. The TCR was taken from a female donor with Graves disease. The chain joins TRBV5-1 to TRBJ2-5, with 8 positions matching TRBD1. The CDR3 loop is CASSLGLRGHRLRETQYF. The CDR3 nucleotides are TGCGCCAGCAGCTTGGGCCTCAGGGGGCATCGTTTAAGAGAGACCCAGTACTTC.